Shown below are 23 T cell receptor beta chains from a single sample sequenced in a study of T cells expressing NK-cell markers. TCRdb derives one entry per CDR3 protein from the 5' RACE reads, leaving out DNA. This repertoire includes some 450,000 distinct CDR3 sequences. The sample taken for sequencing was blood T cells: a sorted CD56 or NKG2C T cell subset, CD4+ or CD8+ T cells, or bulk PBMC T cells (not recorded which). The receptors derive from a woman aged 18-69 years in good health.

V usage is TRBV6-2 or TRBV6-3 and J usage is TRBJ2-7. The CDR3 is made up of 14 amino acids. Germline V CDR1 and CDR2: MNHEY, SVGEGT. CDR3 region: CASSFRAVVYEQYF.

The chain employs TRBV5-1 and TRBJ1-1. The CDR3 has 15 amino acids. Germline assignment: CDR1 SGHRS and CDR2 YFSETQ. This chain's CDR3 is CASSSYTARNTEAFF.

This chain connects TRBV7-8 to TRBJ2-4; without DNA, the TCRdb call of TRBD1 cannot be checked. Per germline, CDR1 SGHVS and CDR2 FQNEAQ. This CDR3 spans 15 amino acids. The CDR3 sequence: CASSLDSLAKNIQYF.

The chain recombines TRBV10-2 with TRBJ1-4. The CDR3 covers 14 residues. Germline loops: CDR1 WSHSY, CDR2 SAAADI. The CDR3 sequence is CASTEPATNEKLFF.

J is TRBJ2-2 and V is TRBV6-1; absent DNA, TCRdb's TRBD1 call cannot be checked. Germline lookup yields CDR1 MNHNS and CDR2 SASEGT. CDR3 length: 16 amino acids. This CDR3 is CASRRAGGKNTGELFF.

This chain links TRBV20-1 with TRBJ2-3. Looked up from germline, CDR1 is DFQATT and CDR2 is SNEGSKA (reference sequence). The CDR3 length is 15 residues. The CDR3 protein is CSAKAYPSFTDTQYF.

The chain joins TRBV7-9 to TRBJ1-1; the TCRdb D gene call, TRBD1, has no DNA to confirm it. Germline CDR1 is SEHNR and CDR2 is FQNEAQ (reference sequence). The CDR3 totals 15 residues. The CDR3 is CASSYRDRPNTEAFF.

This chain uses TRBV6-1 with TRBJ2-3; TCRdb selects TRBD1, and the lack of DNA leaves this call unchecked. The germline CDR1 and CDR2 sequences are MNHNS and SASEGT. CDR3 length equals 13 residues. The CDR3 is CASSEPPGQTQYF.

The CDR3 loop is CASSMTGRADTQYF. The chain joins TRBV5-1 to TRBJ2-3; TCRdb's D gene call, TRBD1, goes unchecked for lack of DNA. CDR3 length: 14 amino acids. Germline V gene data show CDR1 as SGHRS and CDR2 as YFSETQ.

The chain couples TRBV27 to TRBJ2-7. Germline CDR1 and CDR2: MNHEY and SMNVEV (reference sequence). This CDR3 has 13 residues. CDR3 sequence: CASSPGPPGEQYF.

The chain employs TRBV6-1 and TRBJ2-3. This CDR3 is built from 13 residues. Germline V gene lookup returns CDR1 MNHNS and CDR2 SASEGT. The CDR3 sequence: CASQGVESDTQYF.

The CDR3 is CASSPTTGHSPSYEQYF. The chain is built from TRBV3-1 and TRBJ2-7; no DNA is available, so the TRBD1 call from TCRdb remains unchecked. Looked up from germline, CDR1 is LGHDT and CDR2 is YNNKEL (reference sequence). The length of the CDR3 is 17 residues.

V usage is TRBV7-2 and J usage is TRBJ2-7; TCRdb's D gene call, TRBD2, goes unchecked for lack of DNA. CDR1 is SGHTA and CDR2 is FQGNSA in the germline V gene. There are 16 residues in the CDR3. Here the CDR3 reads CASSSISSGNTYEQYF.

V is TRBV9 and J is TRBJ2-1; TCRdb indicates TRBD2, and absent DNA this call remains unverified. CDR3 size: 14 residues. The germline V gene encodes CDR1 SGDLS and CDR2 YYNGEE. The CDR3 region is CASSRLAGANEQFF. The full variable domain, its missing parts supplied by reference TRBV9 and TRBJ2-1, is DSGVTQTPKHLITATGQRVTLRCSPRSGDLSVYWYQQSLDQGLQFLIQYYNGEERAKGNILERFSAQQFPDLHSELNLSSLELGDSALYFCASSRLAGANEQFFGPGTRLTVL.

V usage is TRBV7-2 and J usage is TRBJ1-5. CDR3 length: 14 amino acids. CDR1 and CDR2 (germline): SGHTA, FQGNSA. CDR3 loop: CASSNIRFGQPQHF.

V and J are TRBV5-1 and TRBJ2-3; TCRdb calls TRBD2, which cannot be checked without DNA. Looked up from germline, CDR1 is SGHRS and CDR2 is YFSETQ. The CDR3 is made up of 15 amino acids. This CDR3 is CASSPTSESTDTQYF.

The chain has TRBV24-1 and TRBJ2-1; the D call from TCRdb, TRBD1, cannot be confirmed without DNA. The CDR3 runs 13 residues. The germline V gene has CDR1 KGHDR and CDR2 SFDVKD. CDR3 protein: CATSAPKGHEQFF.

This chain joins TRBV14 and TRBJ2-7; the D call of TRBD1 rests on TCRdb alone, since no DNA is present to check it. The CDR3 runs 15 residues. Germline V gene sequence: CDR1 SGHDN, CDR2 FVKESK. The CDR3 sequence is CASSPPGTESYEQYF.

The chain combines TRBV5-6 with TRBJ1-6; the D gene TCRdb calls, TRBD1, cannot be checked with no DNA. Germline V gene data show CDR1 as SGHDT and CDR2 as YYEEEE. This CDR3 has 16 amino acids. CDR3 loop: CASSLWGVTVNSPLHF.

The chain is built from TRBV27 and TRBJ1-2. Per germline, CDR1 MNHEY and CDR2 SMNVEV (reference sequence). The CDR3 has 14 amino acids. CDR3 region: CASSLSPAAYGYTF.

The V gene is TRBV4-2, the J gene TRBJ2-5; no DNA is available, so the TRBD2 call from TCRdb remains unchecked. The CDR3 is 16 residues long. Germline V gene lookup returns CDR1 LGHNA and CDR2 YNFKEQ. CDR3 residues: CASSQDYTSGRETQYF.

The V gene is TRBV5-5, the J gene TRBJ2-7; TCRdb gives TRBD2 as the D gene, but with no DNA this cannot be confirmed. The germline CDR1 and CDR2 sequences are SGHKS and YYEKEE (reference sequence). The CDR3 totals 14 residues. The CDR3 sequence: CASSAGTSGGEQYF.

The rearrangement uses TRBV20-1 and TRBJ2-1. Germline CDR1 reads DFQATT; CDR2 reads SNEGSKA (reference sequence). CDR3 length: 13 amino acids. CDR3 amino acids: CSAKQRTYNEQFF.